What follows are 9 T cell receptor beta chains derived from one specimen sequenced in a study of T cell repertoires in cytomegalovirus infection. TCRdb reprocessed the reads via MiXCR and lists one record per CDR3 protein. This table has 740,000 or so distinct CDR3 sequences, about a third appearing once. The sample consisted of PBMCs. Receptors originate from a human donor in good health (CMV status not recorded). Some clones in this sample may be carry-over from other donors' samples.

This clonotype has just a few counts. V gene TRBV7-2 combines with J gene TRBJ2-5; 11 bases align to TRBD2. Germline V lookup: CDR1 SGHTA, CDR2 FQGNSA. The CDR3 contains 16 residues. V was clipped by 1 base and J by 7 bases; unmatched bases: 8. The CDR3 bases are TGTGCCAGCAGCTTAGAACGTAGCGGGGGGGCCGGGACCCAGTACTTC. Its translation: CASSLERSGGAGTQYF.

As to this clonotype: A much more abundant neighbour one base away suggests this may be a read error. This sequence joins TRBV7-2 and TRBJ1-2; weak D call: TRBD1 (5 bases). The CDR3 extends over 15 amino acids. Germline CDR1 and CDR2: SGHTA and FQGNSA. Trimming took off 1 base at V and 6 bases at J, with 15 bases between the two ends. CDR3 amino acids: CASSLGTRVTDGYTF. CDR3 DNA: TGTGCCAGCAGCTTAGGGACACGGGTTACCGATGGCTACACCTTC.

This clonotype has only one observation. Germline is not matched at one junction end, which may reflect a read error. The rearrangement uses TRBV7-3 and TRBJ2-7, with 7 positions matching TRBD2. Germline CDR1 reads SGHTA; CDR2 reads FQGTGA. The CDR3 consists of 15 residues. The CDR3 sequence: CSSSFVGGVLYEKYF. The CDR3 DNA sequence: TGTTCCAGCAGCTTTGTGGGGGGGGTCCTCTACGAGAAGTACTTC.

The rearrangement uses TRBV18 and TRBJ1-6; tentatively, D is TRBD1 (6 bases). Germline V gene sequence: CDR1 KGHSH, CDR2 LQKENI. This CDR3 region has 14 residues. V was cut by 1 base and J by 7 bases, with 8 bases left in between. The CDR3 loop reads CASSPQGGNSPLHF. The CDR3, as DNA: TGTGCCAGCTCACCACAGGGGGGAAATTCACCCCTCCACTTT. The whole variable domain, filled in from reference TRBV18 and TRBJ1-6, reads NAGVMQNPRHLVRRRGQEARLRCSPMKGHSHVYWYRQLPEEGLKFMVYLQKENIIDESGMPKERFSAEFPKEGPSILRIQQVVRGDSAAYFCASSPQGGNSPLHFGNGTRLTVT.

CDR3 protein: CASSGGQSNTEAFF. The CDR3 bases are TGTGCCAGCAGTGGTGGCCAGTCGAACACTGAAGCTTTCTTT. V gene TRBV2 combines with J gene TRBJ1-1; no definite D call. Looked up from germline, CDR1 is SNHLY and CDR2 is FYNNEI. The germline V and J ends were trimmed by 4 bases and 1 base, with 10 bases remaining between them. This CDR3 contains 14 residues.

This clonotype showed up just once. The V and J genes are TRBV6-1 and TRBJ2-1; TRBD1 agrees at 7 bases. The CDR3 consists of 11 residues. V was pared by 3 bases and J by 16 bases, with 6 bases of the junction left unmatched. Germline V gene sequence: CDR1 MNHNS, CDR2 SASEGT. Here the CDR3 DNA reads TGTGCCAGCAGTGAGAGGGGGCCGGGTTTCTTC. Its protein product is CASSERGPGFF.

This chain connects TRBV7-2 to TRBJ2-2; TRBD2 matches at 13 bases. The CDR3 spans 19 residues. CDR1 SGHTA and CDR2 FQGNSA come from the germline V gene. The trim removed 4 bases at V and 1 base at J, leaving 9 bases unmatched. The CDR3 coding sequence is TGTGCCAGCAGCTCCTCTTTACTAGCGGGAGGGAGGAACACCGGGGAGCTGTTTTTT. It encodes CASSSSLLAGGRNTGELFF. Combining the CDR3 with reference TRBV7-2 and TRBJ2-2 gives the whole variable domain GAGVSQSPSNKVTEKGKDVELRCDPISGHTALYWYRQSLGQGLEFLIYFQGNSAPDKSGLPSDRFSAERTGGSVSTLTIQRTQQEDSAVYLCASSSSLLAGGRNTGELFFGEGSRLTVL.

The CDR3 loop is CASSPPTLTSTGEQFF. The CDR3, as DNA: TGTGCCAGCAGTCCCCCCACCCTGACAAGTACTGGTGAGCAGTTCTTC. The genes are TRBV27 and TRBJ2-1; D uncertain. The germline V and J ends were trimmed by 5 bases and 9 bases, with 23 bases remaining between them. The germline V gene has CDR1 MNHEY and CDR2 SMNVEV (reference sequence). This CDR3 spans 16 amino acids.

This clonotype has only a few counts. The chain carries TRBV28 and TRBJ1-6; D perhaps matches TRBD1 (5 bases). Per the germline V gene, CDR1 is MDHEN and CDR2 is SYDVKM. CDR3 length: 15 amino acids. V gave up 6 bases and J gave up 9 bases, with 18 bases separating them. The CDR3 is CASRYSTGARSPLHF. The CDR3, as DNA: TGTGCCAGCAGATACTCGACCGGGGCTCGTTCACCCCTCCACTTT.